This paragraph covers one T cell receptor (beta chain) sequence. This sample is part of a study of blood T cell repertoires in COVID-19. This CDR3 has 16 amino acids. Germline V CDR1 and CDR2: SGHVS, FNYEAQ. V lost 1 base to trimming and J lost 4 bases, with 14 bases between them. Libraries were prepared by immunoSEQ multiplex PCR; TCRdb keeps only in-frame clonotypes and omits some of them. The table lists 150,000 to 200,000 clones, just under 85% of them singletons. The chain couples TRBV7-6 to TRBJ2-1, with D perhaps TRBD2 (7 bases). Sequencing was carried out using peripheral blood. The TCR sequence derives from a woman over 75 with acute or convalescent COVID-19. CDR3 protein: CASSLVGGGRYNEQFF. The CDR3 DNA follows: TGTGCCAGCAGCTTAGTTGGCGGGGGCAGGTACAATGAGCAGTTCTTC.